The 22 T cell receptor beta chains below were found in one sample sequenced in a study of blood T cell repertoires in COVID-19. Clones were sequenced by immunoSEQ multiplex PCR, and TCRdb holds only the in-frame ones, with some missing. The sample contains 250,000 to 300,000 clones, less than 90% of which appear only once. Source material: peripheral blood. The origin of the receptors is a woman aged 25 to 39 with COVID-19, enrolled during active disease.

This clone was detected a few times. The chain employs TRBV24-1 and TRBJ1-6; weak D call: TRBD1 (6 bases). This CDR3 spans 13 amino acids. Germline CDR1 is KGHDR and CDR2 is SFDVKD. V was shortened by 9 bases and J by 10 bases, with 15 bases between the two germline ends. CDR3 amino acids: CATCAGEGSPLHF. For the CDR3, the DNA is TGTGCCACCTGCGCAGGGGAAGGGTCACCCCTCCACTTT.

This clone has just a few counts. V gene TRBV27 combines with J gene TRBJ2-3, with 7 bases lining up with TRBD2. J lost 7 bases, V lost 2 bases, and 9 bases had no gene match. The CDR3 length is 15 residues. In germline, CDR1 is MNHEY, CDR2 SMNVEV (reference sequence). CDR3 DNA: TGTGCCAGCAGTTTAAACGGGGGGAGCCTATATACGCAGTATTTT. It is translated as CASSLNGGSLYTQYF.

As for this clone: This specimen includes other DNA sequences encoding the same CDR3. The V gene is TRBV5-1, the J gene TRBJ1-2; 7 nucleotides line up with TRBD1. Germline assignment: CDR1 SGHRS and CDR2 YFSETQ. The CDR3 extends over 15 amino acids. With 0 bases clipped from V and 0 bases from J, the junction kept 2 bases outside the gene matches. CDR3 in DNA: TGCGCCAGCAGCTTGGGTCAGGGGGCTAACTATGGCTACACCTTC. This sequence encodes CASSLGQGANYGYTF.

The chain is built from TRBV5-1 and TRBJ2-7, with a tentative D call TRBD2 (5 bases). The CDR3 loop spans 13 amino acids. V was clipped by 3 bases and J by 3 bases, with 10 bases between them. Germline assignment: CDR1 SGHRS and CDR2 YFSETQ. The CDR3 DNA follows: TGCGCCAGCAGCTGGGAACGGGGCTACGAGCAGTACTTC. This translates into CASSWERGYEQYF.

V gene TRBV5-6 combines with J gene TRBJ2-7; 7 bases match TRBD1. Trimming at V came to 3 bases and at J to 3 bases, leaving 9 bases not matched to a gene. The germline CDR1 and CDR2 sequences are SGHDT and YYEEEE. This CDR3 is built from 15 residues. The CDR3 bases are TGTGCCAGCAGCTCCCAGGGGGTTAGTGGCTACGAGCAGTACTTC. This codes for CASSSQGVSGYEQYF.

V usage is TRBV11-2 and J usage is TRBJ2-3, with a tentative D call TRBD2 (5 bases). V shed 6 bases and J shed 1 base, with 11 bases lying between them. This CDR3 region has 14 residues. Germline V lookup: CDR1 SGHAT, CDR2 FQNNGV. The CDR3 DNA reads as TGTGCCAGCAGTTGGACCGGGGGCACAGATACGCAGTATTTT. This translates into CASSWTGGTDTQYF.

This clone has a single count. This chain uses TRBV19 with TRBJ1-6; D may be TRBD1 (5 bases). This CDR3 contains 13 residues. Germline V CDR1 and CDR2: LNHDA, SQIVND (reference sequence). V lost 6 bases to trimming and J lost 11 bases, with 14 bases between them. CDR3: CASRTGPGPPLHF. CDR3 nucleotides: TGTGCCAGTAGAACAGGCCCAGGGCCACCCCTCCACTTT.

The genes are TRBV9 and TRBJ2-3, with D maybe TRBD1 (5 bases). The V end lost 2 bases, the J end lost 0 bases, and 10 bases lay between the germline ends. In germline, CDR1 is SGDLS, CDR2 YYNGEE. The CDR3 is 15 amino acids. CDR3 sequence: CASSVQGSSTDTQYF. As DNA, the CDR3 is TGTGCCAGCAGCGTCCAGGGTTCTAGCACAGATACGCAGTATTTT.

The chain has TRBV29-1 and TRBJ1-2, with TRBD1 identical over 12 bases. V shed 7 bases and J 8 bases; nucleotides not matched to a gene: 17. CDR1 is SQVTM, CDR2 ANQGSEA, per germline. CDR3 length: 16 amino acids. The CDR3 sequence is CSARGDRGLIASGYTF. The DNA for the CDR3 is TGCAGCGCTAGAGGGGACAGGGGGCTCATTGCAAGCGGCTACACCTTC. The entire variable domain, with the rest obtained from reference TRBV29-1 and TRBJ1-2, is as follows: SAVISQKPSRDICQRGTSLTIQCQVDSQVTMMFWYRQQPGQSLTLIATANQGSEATYESGFVIDKFPISRPNLTFSTLTVSNMSPEDSSIYLCSARGDRGLIASGYTFGSGTRLTVV.

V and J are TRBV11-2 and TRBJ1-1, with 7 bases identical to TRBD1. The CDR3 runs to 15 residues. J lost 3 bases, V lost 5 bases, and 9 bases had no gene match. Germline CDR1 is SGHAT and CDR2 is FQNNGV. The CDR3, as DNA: TGTGCCAGCAGCAATCGACAGGGTTGGGACACTGAAGCTTTCTTT. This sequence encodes CASSNRQGWDTEAFF.

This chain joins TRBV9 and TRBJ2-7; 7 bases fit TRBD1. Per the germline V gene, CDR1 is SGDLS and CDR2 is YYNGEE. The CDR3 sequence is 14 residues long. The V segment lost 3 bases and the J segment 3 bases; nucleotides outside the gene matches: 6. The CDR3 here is CASSAGTEIYEQYF. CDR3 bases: TGTGCCAGCAGCGCCGGGACAGAGATCTACGAGCAGTACTTC.

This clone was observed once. CDR3 coding DNA: TGTGCCAGCAGACCTCAGGGACGGGGGACCGAGCAGTACTTC. It codes for CASRPQGRGTEQYF. This chain connects TRBV28 to TRBJ2-7, with D maybe TRBD2 (6 bases). In germline, CDR1 is MDHEN, CDR2 SYDVKM. The CDR3 extends over 14 amino acids. Trimming removed 6 bases from V and 6 bases from J, with 18 bases in between.

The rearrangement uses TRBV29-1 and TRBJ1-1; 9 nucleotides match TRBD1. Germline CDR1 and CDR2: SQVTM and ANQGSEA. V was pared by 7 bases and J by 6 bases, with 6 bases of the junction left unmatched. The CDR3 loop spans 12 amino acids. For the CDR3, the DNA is TGCAGCGGCGGGACAGGGCGCCCTGAAGCTTTCTTT. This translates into CSGGTGRPEAFF.

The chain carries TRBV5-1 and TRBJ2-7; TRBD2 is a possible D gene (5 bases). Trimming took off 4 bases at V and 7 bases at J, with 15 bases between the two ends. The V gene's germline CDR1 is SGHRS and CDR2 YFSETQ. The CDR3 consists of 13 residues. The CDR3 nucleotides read TGCGCCAGCAGCGTGGACCTCTCGGGAGAGCAGTACTTC. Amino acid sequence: CASSVDLSGEQYF.

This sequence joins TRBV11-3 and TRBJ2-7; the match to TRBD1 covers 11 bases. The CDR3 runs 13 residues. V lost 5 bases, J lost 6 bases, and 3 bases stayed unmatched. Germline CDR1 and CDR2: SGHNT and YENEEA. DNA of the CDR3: TGTGCCAGCAGCCGGACAGGGGGCGCCGAGCAGTACTTC. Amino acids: CASSRTGGAEQYF.

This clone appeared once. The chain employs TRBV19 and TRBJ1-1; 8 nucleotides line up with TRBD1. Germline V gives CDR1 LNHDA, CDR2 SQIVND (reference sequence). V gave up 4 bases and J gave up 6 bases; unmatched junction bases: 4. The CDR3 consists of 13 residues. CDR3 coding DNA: TGTGCCAGTAGTAGACAGGGGTTGGCTGAAGCTTTCTTT. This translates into CASSRQGLAEAFF.

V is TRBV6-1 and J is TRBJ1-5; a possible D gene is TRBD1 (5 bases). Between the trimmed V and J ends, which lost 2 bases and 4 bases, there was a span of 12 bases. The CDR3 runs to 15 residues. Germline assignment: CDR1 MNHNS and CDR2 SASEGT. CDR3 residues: CASSEPPGMNQPQHF. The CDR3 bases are TGTGCCAGCAGTGAACCCCCAGGGATGAATCAGCCCCAGCATTTT.

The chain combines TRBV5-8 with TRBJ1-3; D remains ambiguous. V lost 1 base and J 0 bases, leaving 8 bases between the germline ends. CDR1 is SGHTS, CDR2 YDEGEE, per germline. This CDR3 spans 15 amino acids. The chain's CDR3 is CASSLTAASGNTIYF. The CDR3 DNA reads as TGTGCCAGCAGCTTGACAGCAGCCTCTGGAAACACCATATATTTT.

CDR3 nucleotides: TGCGCCAGCAGTTTGGAGGACCGGAACACGCAGTATTTT. It codes for CASSLEDRNTQYF. This rearrangement joins TRBV10-1 to TRBJ2-3; the D gene is possibly TRBD2 (5 bases). V lost 5 bases, J lost 9 bases, and 15 bases lay in between. The germline V gene has CDR1 WNHNN and CDR2 SYGVQD (reference sequence). This CDR3 region has 13 residues.

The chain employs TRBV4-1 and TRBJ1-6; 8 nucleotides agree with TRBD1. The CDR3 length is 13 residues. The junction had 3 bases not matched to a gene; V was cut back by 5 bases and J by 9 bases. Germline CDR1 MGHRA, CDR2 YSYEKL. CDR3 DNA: TGCGCCAGCAGCGGGACAGGAGGTTCACCCCTCCACTTT. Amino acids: CASSGTGGSPLHF.

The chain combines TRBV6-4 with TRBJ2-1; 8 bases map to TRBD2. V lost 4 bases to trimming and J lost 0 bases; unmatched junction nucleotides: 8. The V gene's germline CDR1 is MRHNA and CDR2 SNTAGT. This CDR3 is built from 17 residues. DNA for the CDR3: TGTGCCAGCAGTGCGGGGGGGGTGTTGGGCTCCTACAATGAGCAGTTCTTC. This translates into CASSAGGVLGSYNEQFF.

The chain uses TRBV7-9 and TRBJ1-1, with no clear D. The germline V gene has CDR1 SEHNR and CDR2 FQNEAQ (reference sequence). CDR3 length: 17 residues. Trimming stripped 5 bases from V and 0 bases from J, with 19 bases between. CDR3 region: CASSRPANRNMNTEAFF. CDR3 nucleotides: TGTGCCAGCAGCCGCCCTGCAAACAGAAACATGAACACTGAAGCTTTCTTT.